This passage covers 11 T cell receptor beta chains from one sample sequenced in a study of blood T cell repertoires in COVID-19. Sequencing was performed with immunoSEQ multiplex PCR; in TCRdb, only in-frame clones are kept and a portion is missing. The sample includes 150,000 to 200,000 clones, 86% seen only once; the top ten take around 25%. Sequencing was carried out using PBMCs or T cells enriched from blood (not recorded which). These receptors were obtained from a woman aged 40 to 50 in a cohort exposed to, infected with or recovered from COVID-19 (not recorded which).

The chain employs TRBV27 and TRBJ2-7; perhaps TRBD1 as D (6 bases). The V end was cut by 2 bases, the J end by 1 base, with 9 bases between. This CDR3 is 14 amino acids long. Germline values: CDR1 MNHEY, CDR2 SMNVEV (reference sequence). CDR3 DNA sequence: TGTGCCAGCAGTTTAAGACAGGCATCCTACGAGCAGTACTTC. It codes for CASSLRQASYEQYF.

CDR3 sequence reads: CASSEGAGDGDTEAFF. The CDR3 DNA follows: TGTGCCAGCAGTGAAGGGGCCGGGGATGGGGACACTGAAGCTTTCTTT. The V gene is TRBV6-1, the J gene TRBJ1-1; D is ambiguous. The germline V and J ends were trimmed by 1 base and 3 bases, with 15 bases remaining between them. The CDR3 totals 16 residues. From germline, CDR1 is MNHNS and CDR2 SASEGT.

This clone was detected once. This chain links TRBV13 with TRBJ1-2; TRBD1 aligns across 9 bases. Germline V gene data show CDR1 as PRHDT and CDR2 as FYEKMQ (reference sequence). V lost 2 bases, J lost 7 bases, and 11 bases stayed unmatched. CDR3 size: 16 residues. The CDR3 coding sequence is TGTGCCAGCAGCTTACATGGACAGGGGTCCCTAAGTGGCTACACCTTC. Amino acid sequence: CASSLHGQGSLSGYTF.

The rearrangement links TRBV9 to TRBJ1-2; 8 nucleotides match TRBD1. CDR3 size: 14 residues. The junction had 4 bases not matched to a gene; V was cut back by 3 bases and J by 3 bases. CDR1 is SGDLS and CDR2 is YYNGEE in the germline V gene. CDR3 amino acids: CASSDGQGYYGYTF. Here the CDR3 DNA reads TGTGCCAGCAGCGATGGACAGGGTTACTATGGCTACACCTTC. The whole variable domain, remainder taken from reference TRBV9 and TRBJ1-2, is DSGVTQTPKHLITATGQRVTLRCSPRSGDLSVYWYQQSLDQGLQFLIQYYNGEERAKGNILERFSAQQFPDLHSELNLSSLELGDSALYFCASSDGQGYYGYTFGSGTRLTVV.

This clone has a count of ten or more. This sequence joins TRBV6-1 and TRBJ2-2; 10 bases are shared with TRBD1. The CDR3 contains 16 residues. The J segment lost 4 bases and the V segment lost 4 bases, leaving 6 bases of the junction unmatched. CDR1 is MNHNS and CDR2 is SASEGT in the germline V gene. The CDR3 DNA follows: TGTGCCAGCAGTGCCGGGACAGGGGTAGTCACCGGGGAGCTGTTTTTT. It codes for CASSAGTGVVTGELFF.

This clone was picked up one time. The V gene is TRBV7-6, the J gene TRBJ2-2; 7 bases are shared with TRBD2. Per germline, CDR1 SGHVS and CDR2 FNYEAQ. This CDR3 region has 15 residues. V shed 0 bases and J 6 bases; nucleotides not matched to a gene: 4. As DNA, the CDR3 is TGTGCCAGCAGCTTAGCGGGAGGGCCCCCCGGGGAGCTGTTTTTT. Translation gives CASSLAGGPPGELFF.

This clone was recorded only once. DNA for the CDR3: TGTGCCAGCAGCTCGAGACGGGGACAAGAGACCCAGTACTTC. It specifies CASSSRRGQETQYF. V and J are TRBV13 and TRBJ2-5; a possible D gene is TRBD2 (5 bases). The germline V and J ends were trimmed by 4 bases and 2 bases, with 11 bases remaining between them. This CDR3 has 14 amino acids. From germline, CDR1 is PRHDT and CDR2 FYEKMQ (reference sequence).

V and J are TRBV19 and TRBJ2-5; D is possibly TRBD1 (5 bases). Germline assignment: CDR1 LNHDA and CDR2 SQIVND (reference sequence). The CDR3 extends over 13 amino acids. Trimming took 5 bases from V and 2 from J, leaving 9 bases between them. CDR3 in DNA: TGTGCCAGTAGTGAACAGGCACAAGAGACCCAGTACTTC. Translation gives CASSEQAQETQYF.

The chain links TRBV14 to TRBJ1-1, with D perhaps matching TRBD1 (6 bases). V lost 8 bases and J 3 bases, leaving 13 bases between the germline ends. CDR1 and CDR2 from the germline V gene are SGHDN and FVKESK. The CDR3 runs to 13 residues. The CDR3 region is CASQDRIYTEAFF. CDR3 DNA: TGTGCCAGCCAAGACAGGATTTACACTGAAGCTTTCTTT.

There are a few counts of this clone. The chain has TRBV9 and TRBJ2-7; D is possibly TRBD2 (6 bases). V lost 0 bases, J lost 5 bases, and 6 bases lay in between. Germline V gene lookup returns CDR1 SGDLS and CDR2 YYNGEE. The CDR3 extends over 12 amino acids. In nucleotides, the CDR3 is TGTGCCAGCAGCGTAGGGGGGGACGAGCAGTACTTC. Its protein product is CASSVGGDEQYF.

The V and J genes are TRBV13 and TRBJ1-6; no clear D. The germline CDR1 and CDR2 sequences are PRHDT and FYEKMQ (reference sequence). The CDR3 length is 12 residues. Trimming stripped 5 bases from V and 7 bases from J, with 6 bases between. CDR3 bases: TGTGCCAGCAGCGAGGTCAATTCACCCCTCCACTTT. The encoded protein is CASSEVNSPLHF. The variable domain in full, completed from reference TRBV13 and TRBJ1-6, reads AAGVIQSPRHLIKEKRETATLKCYPIPRHDTVYWYQQGPGQDPQFLISFYEKMQSDKGSIPDRFSAQQFSDYHSELNMSSLELGDSALYFCASSEVNSPLHFGNGTRLTVT.